The source of this T cell receptor beta chain is a study of CD8 T cells in ankylosing spondylitis. Study results and caveats: Reportedly, disease-linked clones are significantly enriched in ankylosing spondylitis patients' matched synovial fluid. Disease-linked clones were found to be CD8+ and relatively rare in peripheral blood.

Quantitative 5'-RACE with molecular barcodes produced the TCR beta libraries. TCRdb independently ran MiXCR on the 5' RACE reads; one entry per CDR3 protein. The repertoire holds about 240,000 distinct CDR3 sequences, with about 10% as singletons. For this clonotype: Its specificity is not known.

The V gene end was trimmed by 1 base and the J gene end by 0 bases; junction bases not matched to a gene: 3. Germline V gives CDR1 SGHTA, CDR2 FQGNSA. The CDR3 has 15 residues. The chain employs TRBV7-2 and TRBJ2-7, with 7 bases that match TRBD1. The clonotype was recovered from a male donor with ankylosing spondylitis or in good health (not recorded which). The sample comprised blood, either unsorted or a sorted T cell fraction (not recorded which). The CDR3 sequence is CASSLEQGFSYEQYF. In DNA form, the CDR3 reads TGTGCCAGCAGCTTAGAACAGGGGTTCTCCTACGAGCAGTACTTC.